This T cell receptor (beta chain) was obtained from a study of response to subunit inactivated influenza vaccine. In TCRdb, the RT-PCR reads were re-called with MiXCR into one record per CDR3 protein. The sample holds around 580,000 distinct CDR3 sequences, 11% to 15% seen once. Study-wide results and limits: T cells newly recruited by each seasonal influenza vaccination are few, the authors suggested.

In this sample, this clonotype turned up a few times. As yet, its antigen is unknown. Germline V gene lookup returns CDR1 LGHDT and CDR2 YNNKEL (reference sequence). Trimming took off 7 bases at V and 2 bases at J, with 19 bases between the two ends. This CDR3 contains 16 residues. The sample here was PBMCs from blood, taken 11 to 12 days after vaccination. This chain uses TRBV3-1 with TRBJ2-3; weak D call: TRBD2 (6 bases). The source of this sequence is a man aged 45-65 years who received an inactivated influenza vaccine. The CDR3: CASTPVRDFNTDTQYF. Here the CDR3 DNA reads TGTGCCAGCACCCCTGTCCGGGACTTCAACACAGATACGCAGTATTTT.